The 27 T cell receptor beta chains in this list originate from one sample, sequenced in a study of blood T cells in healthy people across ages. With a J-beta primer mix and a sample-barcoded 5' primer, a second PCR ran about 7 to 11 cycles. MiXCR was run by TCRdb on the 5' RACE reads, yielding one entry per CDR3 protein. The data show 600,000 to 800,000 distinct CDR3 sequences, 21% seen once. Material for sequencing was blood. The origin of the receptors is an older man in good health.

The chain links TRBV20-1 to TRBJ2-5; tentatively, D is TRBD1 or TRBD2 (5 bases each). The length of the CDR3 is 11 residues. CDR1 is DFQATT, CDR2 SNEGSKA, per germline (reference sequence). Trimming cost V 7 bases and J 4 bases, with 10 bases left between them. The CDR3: CSGGGSETQYF. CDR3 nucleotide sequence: TGCAGTGGTGGGGGATCAGAGACCCAGTACTTC.

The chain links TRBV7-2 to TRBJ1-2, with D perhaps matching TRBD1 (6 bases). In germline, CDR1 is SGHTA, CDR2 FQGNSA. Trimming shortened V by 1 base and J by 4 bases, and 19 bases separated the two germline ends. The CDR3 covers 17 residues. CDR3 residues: CASSLVTGGANLYGYTF. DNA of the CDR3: TGTGCCAGCAGCTTAGTGACCGGGGGGGCGAACCTCTATGGCTACACCTTC.

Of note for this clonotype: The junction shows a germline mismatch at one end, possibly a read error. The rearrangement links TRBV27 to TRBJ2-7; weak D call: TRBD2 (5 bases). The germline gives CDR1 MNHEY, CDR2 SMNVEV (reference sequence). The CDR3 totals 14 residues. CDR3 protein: CASSLFQDSYEQHF. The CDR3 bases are TGTGCCAGCAGTTTATTTCAGGACTCCTACGAGCAGCACTTC.

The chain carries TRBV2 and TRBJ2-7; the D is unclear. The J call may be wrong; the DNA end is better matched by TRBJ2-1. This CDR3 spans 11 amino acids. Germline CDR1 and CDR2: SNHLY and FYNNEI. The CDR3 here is CASSKEIEQFF. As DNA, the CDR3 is TGTGCCAGCAGCAAAGAAATCGAGCAGTTCTTC.

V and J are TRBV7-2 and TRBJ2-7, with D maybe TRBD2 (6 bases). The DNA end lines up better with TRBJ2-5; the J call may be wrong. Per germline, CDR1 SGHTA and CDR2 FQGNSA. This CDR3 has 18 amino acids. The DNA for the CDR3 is TGTGCCAGCAGCTTCCCCGGGAGCAACCTCCTGCACCAAGAGACCCAGTACTTC. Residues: CASSFPGSNLLHQETQYF.

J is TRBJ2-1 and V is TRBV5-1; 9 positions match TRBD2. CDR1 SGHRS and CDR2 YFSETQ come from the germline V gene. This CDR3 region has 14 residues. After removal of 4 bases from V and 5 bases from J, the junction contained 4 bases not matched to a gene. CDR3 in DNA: TGCGCCAGCAGCCCTAGCGGGAAAGACAATGAGCAGTTCTTC. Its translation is CASSPSGKDNEQFF.

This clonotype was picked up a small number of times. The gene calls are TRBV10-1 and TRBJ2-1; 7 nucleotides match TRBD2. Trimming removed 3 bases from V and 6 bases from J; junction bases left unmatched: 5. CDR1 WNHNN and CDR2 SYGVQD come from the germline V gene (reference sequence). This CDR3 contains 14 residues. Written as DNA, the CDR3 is TGCGCCAGCAGTGATCCTAGCGGACGCAATGAGCAGTTCTTC. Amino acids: CASSDPSGRNEQFF.

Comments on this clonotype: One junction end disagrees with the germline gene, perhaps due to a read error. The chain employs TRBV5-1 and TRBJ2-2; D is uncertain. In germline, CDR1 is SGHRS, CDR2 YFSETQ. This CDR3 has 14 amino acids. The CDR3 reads CASSSDTNTGELFF. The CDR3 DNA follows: TGCGCCAGCAGCTCTGACACGAATACCGGGGAGCTGTTTTTT. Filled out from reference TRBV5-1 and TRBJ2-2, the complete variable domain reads KAGVTQTPRYLIKTRGQQVTLSCSPISGHRSVSWYQQTPGQGLQFLFEYFSETQRNKGNFPGRFSGRQFSNSRSEMNVSTLELGDSALYLCASSSDTNTGELFFGEGSRLTVL.

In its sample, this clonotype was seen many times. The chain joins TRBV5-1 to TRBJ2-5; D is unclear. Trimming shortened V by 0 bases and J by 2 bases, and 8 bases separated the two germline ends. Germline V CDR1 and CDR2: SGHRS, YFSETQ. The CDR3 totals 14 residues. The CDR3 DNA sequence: TGCGCCAGCAGCTTGGTTCCACGTCAAGAGACCCAGTACTTC. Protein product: CASSLVPRQETQYF. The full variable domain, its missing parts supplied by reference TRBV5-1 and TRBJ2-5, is KAGVTQTPRYLIKTRGQQVTLSCSPISGHRSVSWYQQTPGQGLQFLFEYFSETQRNKGNFPGRFSGRQFSNSRSEMNVSTLELGDSALYLCASSLVPRQETQYFGPGTRLLVL.

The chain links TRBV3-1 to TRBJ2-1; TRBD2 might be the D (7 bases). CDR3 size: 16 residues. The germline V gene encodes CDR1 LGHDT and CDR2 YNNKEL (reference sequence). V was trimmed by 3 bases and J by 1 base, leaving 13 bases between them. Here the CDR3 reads CASSHRGASSYNEQFF. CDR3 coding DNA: TGTGCCAGCAGCCATCGGGGGGCGAGTTCCTACAATGAGCAGTTCTTC.

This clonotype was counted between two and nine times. Here the CDR3 reads CASSPPQVYGYTF. CDR3 DNA sequence: TGTGCCAGCTCACCACCGCAGGTATATGGCTACACCTTC. The chain couples TRBV18 to TRBJ1-2; D remains ambiguous. Germline CDR1 is KGHSH and CDR2 is LQKENI. This CDR3 contains 13 residues. The V end lost 0 bases, the J end lost 5 bases, and 7 bases lay between the germline ends.

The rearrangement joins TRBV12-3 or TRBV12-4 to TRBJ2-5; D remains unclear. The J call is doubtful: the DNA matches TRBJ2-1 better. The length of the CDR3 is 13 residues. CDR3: CASSDGAGNEQFF. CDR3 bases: TGTGCCAGCAGTGACGGCGCCGGCAATGAGCAGTTCTTC.

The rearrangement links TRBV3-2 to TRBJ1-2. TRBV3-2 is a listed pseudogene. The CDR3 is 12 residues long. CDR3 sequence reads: CASSPSGDRYTF. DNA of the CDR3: TGTGCCAGCAGCCCAAGTGGAGATCGCTACACCTTC.

DNA of the CDR3: TGTGCCAGCAGGACTAGCGGGAACACCGGGGAGCTGTTTTTT. Protein product: CASRTSGNTGELFF. This chain uses TRBV7-2 with TRBJ2-2, with 9 bases identical to TRBD2. CDR1 and CDR2 from the germline V gene are SGHTA and FQGNSA. The junction had 0 bases not matched to a gene; V was cut back by 6 bases and J by 1 base. The CDR3 sequence is 14 residues long. The whole variable domain, filled in from reference TRBV7-2 and TRBJ2-2, reads GAGVSQSPSNKVTEKGKDVELRCDPISGHTALYWYRQSLGQGLEFLIYFQGNSAPDKSGLPSDRFSAERTGGSVSTLTIQRTQQEDSAVYLCASRTSGNTGELFFGEGSRLTVL.

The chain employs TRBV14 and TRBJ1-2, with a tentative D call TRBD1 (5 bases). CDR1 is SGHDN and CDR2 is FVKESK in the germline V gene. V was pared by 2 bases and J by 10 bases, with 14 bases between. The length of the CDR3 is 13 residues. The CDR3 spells CASSQPGSHDYTF. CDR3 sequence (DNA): TGTGCCAGCAGCCAACCAGGGTCCCATGACTACACCTTC.

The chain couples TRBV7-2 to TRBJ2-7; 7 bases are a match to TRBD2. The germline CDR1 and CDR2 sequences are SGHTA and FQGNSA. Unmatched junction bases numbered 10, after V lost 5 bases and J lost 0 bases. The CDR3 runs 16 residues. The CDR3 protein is CASSQPTSSNSYEQYF. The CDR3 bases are TGTGCCAGCAGCCAACCGACTAGCTCCAACTCCTACGAGCAGTACTTC.

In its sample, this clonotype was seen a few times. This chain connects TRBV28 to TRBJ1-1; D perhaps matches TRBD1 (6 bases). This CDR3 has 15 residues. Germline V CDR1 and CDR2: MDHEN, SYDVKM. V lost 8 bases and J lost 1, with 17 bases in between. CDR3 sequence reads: CASALWGRGNTEAFF. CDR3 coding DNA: TGTGCCAGCGCTCTATGGGGGCGGGGGAACACTGAAGCTTTCTTT.

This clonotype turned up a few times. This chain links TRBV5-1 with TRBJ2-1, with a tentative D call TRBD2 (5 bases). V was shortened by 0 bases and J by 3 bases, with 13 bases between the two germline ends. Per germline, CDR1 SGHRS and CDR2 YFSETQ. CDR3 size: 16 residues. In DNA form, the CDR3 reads TGCGCCAGCAGCTTGGTTTCGGGGAGAGGCTACAATGAGCAGTTCTTC. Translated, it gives CASSLVSGRGYNEQFF.

CDR3 coding DNA: TGTGCCAGCAGTTTTAGGCCTCCGGGGGGGTTCTTC. Translation gives CASSFRPPGGFF. This chain connects TRBV12-3 or TRBV12-4 to TRBJ2-1; 7 bases map to TRBD2. CDR3 length: 12 residues. Losses at the gene ends were 3 bases for V and 15 bases for J; bases not matched to a gene: 8.

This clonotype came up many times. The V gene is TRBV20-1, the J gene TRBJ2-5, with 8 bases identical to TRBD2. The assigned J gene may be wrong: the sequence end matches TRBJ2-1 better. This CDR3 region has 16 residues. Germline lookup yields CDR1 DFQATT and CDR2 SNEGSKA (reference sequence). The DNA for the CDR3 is TGCAGTGCTAGAGGGTGGGGTAGCGGGATGACGAATGAGCAGTTCTTC. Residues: CSARGWGSGMTNEQFF.

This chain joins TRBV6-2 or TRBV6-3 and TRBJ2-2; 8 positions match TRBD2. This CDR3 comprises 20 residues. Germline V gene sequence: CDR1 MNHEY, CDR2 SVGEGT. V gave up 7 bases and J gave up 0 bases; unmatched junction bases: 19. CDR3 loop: CASNLRLGLAGGANTGELFF. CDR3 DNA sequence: TGTGCCAGCAACCTCCGCCTAGGGCTAGCGGGCGGCGCGAACACCGGGGAGCTGTTTTTT.

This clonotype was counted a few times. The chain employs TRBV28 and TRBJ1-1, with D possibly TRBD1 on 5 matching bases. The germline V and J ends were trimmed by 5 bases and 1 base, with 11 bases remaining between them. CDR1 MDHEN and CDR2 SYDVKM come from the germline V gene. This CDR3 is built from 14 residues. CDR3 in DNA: TGTGCCAGCAGTCCTGGGGACGGGAACACTGAAGCTTTCTTT. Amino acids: CASSPGDGNTEAFF.

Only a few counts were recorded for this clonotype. The CDR3: CASSLDDSPLHF. The CDR3 nucleotides read TGTGCCAGCAGCTTAGACGATTCACCCCTCCACTTT. The rearrangement joins TRBV7-9 to TRBJ1-6; D uncertain. This CDR3 comprises 12 residues. The germline V gene encodes CDR1 SEHNR and CDR2 FQNEAQ (reference sequence). The V end was cut by 1 base, the J end by 8 bases, with 3 bases between.

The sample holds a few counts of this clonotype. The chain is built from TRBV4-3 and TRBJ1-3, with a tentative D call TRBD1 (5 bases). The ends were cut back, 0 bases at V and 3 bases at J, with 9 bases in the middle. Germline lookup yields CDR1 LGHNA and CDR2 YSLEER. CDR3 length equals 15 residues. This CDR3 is CASSQDRGSGNTIYF. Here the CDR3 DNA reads TGCGCCAGCAGCCAAGACCGGGGGAGTGGAAACACCATATATTTT.

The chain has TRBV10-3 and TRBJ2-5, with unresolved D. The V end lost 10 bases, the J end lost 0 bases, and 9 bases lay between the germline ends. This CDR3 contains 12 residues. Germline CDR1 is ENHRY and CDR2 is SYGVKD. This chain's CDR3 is CATAADQETQYF. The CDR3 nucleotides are TGTGCCACAGCCGCAGACCAAGAGACCCAGTACTTC.

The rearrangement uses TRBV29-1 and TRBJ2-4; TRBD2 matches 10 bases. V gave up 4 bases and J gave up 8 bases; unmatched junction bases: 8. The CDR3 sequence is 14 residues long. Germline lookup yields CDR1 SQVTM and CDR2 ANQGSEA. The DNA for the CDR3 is TGCAGCGTTGCATCTAGCGGGAGTTTAGACATTCAGTACTTC. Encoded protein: CSVASSGSLDIQYF.

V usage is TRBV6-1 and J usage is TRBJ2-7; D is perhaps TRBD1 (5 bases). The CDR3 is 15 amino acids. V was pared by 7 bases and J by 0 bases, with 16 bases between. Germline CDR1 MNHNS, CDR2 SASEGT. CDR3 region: CASNGRDRLSYEQYF. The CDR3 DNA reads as TGTGCCAGCAACGGAAGAGACAGACTCTCCTACGAGCAGTACTTC.